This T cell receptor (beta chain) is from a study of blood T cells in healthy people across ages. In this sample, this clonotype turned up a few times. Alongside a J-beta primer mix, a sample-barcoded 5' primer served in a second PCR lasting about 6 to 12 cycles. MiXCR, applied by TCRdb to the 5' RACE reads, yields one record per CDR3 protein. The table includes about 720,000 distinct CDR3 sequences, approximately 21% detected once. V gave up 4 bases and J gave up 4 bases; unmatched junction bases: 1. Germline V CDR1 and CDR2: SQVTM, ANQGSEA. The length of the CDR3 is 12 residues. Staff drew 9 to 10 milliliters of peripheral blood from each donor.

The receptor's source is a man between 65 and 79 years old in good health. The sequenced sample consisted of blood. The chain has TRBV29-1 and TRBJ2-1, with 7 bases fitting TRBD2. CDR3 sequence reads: CSVAGGYNEQFF. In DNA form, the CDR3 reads TGCAGCGTTGCGGGAGGTTACAATGAGCAGTTCTTC.